The 25 T cell receptor beta chains listed next were all sequenced from one sample in a study of blood T cell repertoires in COVID-19. Sequenced by immunoSEQ multiplex PCR; TCRdb stores in-frame clones only, minus some. The sample shows about 150,000 clones, 75% to 90% of them seen only once. Sequenced input: PBMCs or T cells enriched from blood (not recorded which). Receptors were obtained from a man aged 65 to 85 who had been exposed to COVID-19.

The rearrangement links TRBV3-1 (or the pseudogene TRBV3-2) to TRBJ1-2; D perhaps matches TRBD1 (6 bases). Germline loops: CDR1 LGHDT, CDR2 YNNKEL (reference sequence). Deletions cut 1 base from V and 8 bases from J, with 17 bases between. There are 15 residues in the CDR3. This chain's CDR3 is CASSQGQAGASGYTF. DNA for the CDR3: TGTGCCAGCAGCCAAGGTCAGGCAGGGGCGTCCGGCTACACCTTC.

This rearrangement joins TRBV7-9 to TRBJ2-7, with TRBD1 matching over 8 bases. Unmatched junction bases numbered 12, after V lost 5 bases and J lost 3 bases. The CDR3 is made up of 16 amino acids. Germline-derived CDR1 and CDR2 are SEHNR and FQNEAQ (reference sequence). CDR3 sequence (DNA): TGTGCCAGCAGCCCAAACGACAGGGGCCAAAACTACGAGCAGTACTTC. Protein: CASSPNDRGQNYEQYF.

The rearrangement joins TRBV14 to TRBJ2-2; TRBD2 agrees at 9 bases. Trimming cost V 0 bases and J 1 base; bases outside gene matches: 6. The CDR3 sequence is 18 residues long. From germline, CDR1 is SGHDN and CDR2 FVKESK. CDR3 sequence (DNA): TGTGCCAGCAGCCAAGATGGGATAGCGGGAGAGAACACCGGGGAGCTGTTTTTT. Its translation: CASSQDGIAGENTGELFF.

This clone was seen once. V gene TRBV2 combines with J gene TRBJ2-1; 11 positions match TRBD2. Germline V gene lookup returns CDR1 SNHLY and CDR2 FYNNEI. With V trimmed by 7 bases and J by 6 bases, 14 bases remained unmatched. This CDR3 region has 17 residues. CDR3 coding DNA: TGTGCCAGCACCGGGCGGGTAGCGGGAGGGCCGAGCAATGAGCAGTTCTTC. This codes for CASTGRVAGGPSNEQFF.

The chain recombines TRBV9 with TRBJ2-3, with TRBD2 matching 10 bases. The CDR3 loop spans 13 amino acids. The germline CDR1 and CDR2 sequences are SGDLS and YYNGEE. V lost 7 bases, J lost 4 bases, and 3 bases stayed unmatched. The CDR3 is CASGTSAADTQYF. Written as DNA, the CDR3 is TGTGCCAGCGGGACTAGCGCCGCAGATACGCAGTATTTT.

This clone appeared a few times. The V and J genes are TRBV7-8 and TRBJ2-7; perhaps TRBD1 as D (6 bases). The CDR3 has 14 amino acids. V lost 3 bases, J lost 3 bases, and 12 bases lay in between. The germline CDR1 and CDR2 sequences are SGHVS and FQNEAQ. The CDR3 DNA is TGTGCCAGCAGCTTGGGGGACAAACTCTACGAGCAGTACTTC. Translated, it gives CASSLGDKLYEQYF.

The chain carries TRBV6-5 and TRBJ2-5; D is unclear. Germline CDR1 is MNHEY and CDR2 is SVGAGI. V was cut by 10 bases and J by 2 bases, with 14 bases left in between. The CDR3 runs to 13 residues. The CDR3 here is CATTVVGQETQYF. The CDR3 DNA reads as TGTGCCACCACCGTAGTCGGGCAAGAGACCCAGTACTTC.

The genes are TRBV7-2 and TRBJ2-7; no clear D gene. Germline CDR1 SGHTA, CDR2 FQGNSA. V shed 1 base and J shed 1 base, with 8 bases lying between them. This CDR3 spans 14 amino acids. This chain's CDR3 is CASSLDRRSYEQYF. In DNA, the CDR3 is TGTGCCAGCAGCTTAGATCGTAGATCCTACGAGCAGTACTTC.

In its sample, this clone was seen once. The chain combines TRBV7-3 with TRBJ1-1, with D possibly TRBD1 on 5 matching bases. The CDR3 contains 14 residues. Trimming removed 7 bases from V and 4 bases from J, with 16 bases in between. Germline V lookup: CDR1 SGHTA, CDR2 FQGTGA. The CDR3 is CASNAGGESTEAFF. In DNA, the CDR3 is TGTGCCAGCAACGCGGGGGGAGAGAGCACTGAAGCTTTCTTT.

The chain joins TRBV2 to TRBJ2-7; possible D gene TRBD1, 6 bases. This CDR3 contains 15 residues. Trimming shortened V by 4 bases and J by 4 bases, and 17 bases separated the two germline ends. Germline CDR1 SNHLY, CDR2 FYNNEI. The CDR3 DNA reads TGTGCCAGCAGTGTCCAGGGGCTCGGATCGTACGAGCAGTACTTC. This sequence encodes CASSVQGLGSYEQYF.

On this clone: This sample also contains other DNA sequences that code for the same CDR3. The chain links TRBV7-9 to TRBJ1-2, with 8 bases that match TRBD1. With V trimmed by 5 bases and J by 4 bases, 6 bases remained unmatched. In germline, CDR1 is SEHNR, CDR2 FQNEAQ (reference sequence). The CDR3 covers 14 residues. CDR3 sequence: CASSPGTGSYGYTF. In DNA, the CDR3 is TGTGCCAGCAGCCCTGGGACAGGATCCTATGGCTACACCTTC.

The CDR3 DNA reads TGTGCCAGCAGCTTAGAATATGGACAGGGACTTTATACCTTC. This sequence encodes CASSLEYGQGLYTF. The rearrangement links TRBV7-2 to TRBJ1-2; TRBD1 matches at 8 bases. V lost 1 base to trimming and J lost 14 bases; unmatched junction nucleotides: 12. Germline CDR1 is SGHTA and CDR2 is FQGNSA. CDR3 length equals 14 residues.

This clone has just a few counts. V is TRBV3-1 (or the pseudogene TRBV3-2) and J is TRBJ2-7; the D gene is possibly TRBD2 (6 bases). The CDR3 extends over 16 amino acids. CDR1 is LGHDT and CDR2 is YNNKEL in the germline V gene (reference sequence). Trimming removed 1 base at V and 1 base at J, with 14 bases between. The CDR3 DNA sequence: TGTGCCAGCAGCCAAGGGGGGACTTTCGCATCCTACGAGCAGTACTTC. The encoded protein is CASSQGGTFASYEQYF.

V is TRBV5-1 and J is TRBJ2-5; possibly TRBD2 for D (7 bases). The V gene's germline CDR1 is SGHRS and CDR2 YFSETQ. Trimming left V 0 bases short and J 5 bases short, with 14 bases between. This CDR3 has 15 residues. The CDR3 coding sequence is TGCGCCAGCAGCTTGGAGGGCAGGGGAGGGGAGACCCAGTACTTC. Protein sequence: CASSLEGRGGETQYF.

As concerns this clone: The identical CDR3 is also encoded by other nucleotide sequences in the sample. This chain connects TRBV28 to TRBJ1-1, with D tentatively TRBD1 (5 bases). CDR3 length: 13 amino acids. With 5 bases removed from V and 3 bases from J, the gap between germline ends came to 10 bases. CDR1 and CDR2 (germline): MDHEN, SYDVKM. CDR3 protein: CASSPPGDTEAFF. The CDR3 nucleotides read TGTGCCAGCAGTCCCCCGGGGGACACTGAAGCTTTCTTT.

This clone was picked up one time. The V gene is TRBV7-9, the J gene TRBJ1-2; D call uncertain. The germline V gene has CDR1 SEHNR and CDR2 FQNEAQ (reference sequence). Trimming took off 5 bases at V and 8 bases at J, with 12 bases between the two ends. The CDR3 runs to 12 residues. The CDR3 spells CASSREPEGYTF. CDR3 in DNA: TGTGCCAGCAGCCGGGAACCCGAAGGCTACACCTTC.

The V call is TRBV28, the J call TRBJ1-1; D gene ambiguous. Germline V CDR1 and CDR2: MDHEN, SYDVKM. Trimming stripped 4 bases from V and 0 bases from J, with 12 bases between. The CDR3 runs to 15 residues. The CDR3 coding sequence is TGTGCCAGCAGTTCACCAGTGGGCTTGAACACTGAAGCTTTCTTT. It encodes CASSSPVGLNTEAFF. The whole variable domain, remainder taken from reference TRBV28 and TRBJ1-1, is DVKVTQSSRYLVKRTGEKVFLECVQDMDHENMFWYRQDPGLGLRLIYFSYDVKMKEKGDIPEGYSVSREKKERFSLILESASTNQTSMYLCASSSPVGLNTEAFFGQGTRLTVV.

This clone was observed a single time. This chain links TRBV6-5 with TRBJ2-3; 8 bases match TRBD1. The germline CDR1 and CDR2 sequences are MNHEY and SVGAGI. The CDR3 extends over 13 amino acids. V lost 6 bases to trimming and J lost 6 bases; unmatched junction nucleotides: 5. CDR3 sequence reads: CASRPGGSDTQYF. CDR3 nucleotide sequence: TGTGCCAGCAGACCAGGGGGCTCGGATACGCAGTATTTT.

This chain uses TRBV15 with TRBJ2-1, with D possibly being TRBD2 (6 bases). In germline, CDR1 is LNHNV, CDR2 YYDKDF (reference sequence). The CDR3 sequence is 15 residues long. Trimming took 5 bases from V and 1 from J, leaving 12 bases between them. The CDR3, as DNA: TGTGCCACCAGCTCGGCGGGGAAATCCTACAATGAGCAGTTCTTC. Its protein is CATSSAGKSYNEQFF.

This clone appeared a few times. The rearrangement uses TRBV20-1 and TRBJ2-7; the D gene is possibly TRBD1 (6 bases). The germline CDR1 and CDR2 sequences are DFQATT and SNEGSKA (reference sequence). The CDR3 loop spans 13 amino acids. V was pared by 3 bases and J by 0 bases, with 9 bases between. The CDR3 DNA follows: TGCAGTGCTAGTAACAGGGACTCCTACGAGCAGTACTTC. Translating gives CSASNRDSYEQYF.

The V and J genes are TRBV6-2 or TRBV6-3 and TRBJ2-2, with 8 positions matching TRBD1. The CDR3 is made up of 16 amino acids. Germline values: CDR1 MNHEY, CDR2 SVGEGT. The junction had 12 bases not matched to a gene; V was cut back by 6 bases and J by 6 bases. CDR3 bases: TGTGCCAGCAGCCCCGCTGGGACAGGACGTCCCGGGGAGCTGTTTTTT. Residues: CASSPAGTGRPGELFF.

CDR3 DNA: TGTGCCAGCAATAGGGGTAGGAAATCACCCCTCCACTTT. It encodes CASNRGRKSPLHF. The gene calls are TRBV28 and TRBJ1-6; weak D call: TRBD1 (5 bases). The germline gives CDR1 MDHEN, CDR2 SYDVKM. This CDR3 has 13 amino acids. Trimming left V 7 bases short and J 10 bases short, with 14 bases between.

This chain connects TRBV27 to TRBJ2-7; TRBD2 matches at 9 bases. Germline CDR1 reads MNHEY; CDR2 reads SMNVEV (reference sequence). The CDR3 has 15 amino acids. J gave up 4 bases and V 5 bases, and 9 bases lay outside the gene matches. The CDR3: CASSELIAGAYEQYF. The CDR3 DNA reads TGTGCCAGCAGTGAGTTAATAGCGGGAGCTTACGAGCAGTACTTC.

The chain combines TRBV12-3 or TRBV12-4 with TRBJ1-2, with a possible D match to TRBD1 (6 bases). The ends were cut back, 5 bases at V and 7 bases at J, with 11 bases in the middle. This CDR3 comprises 12 residues. The CDR3 is CASSRTASGYTF. The CDR3 DNA follows: TGTGCCAGCAGTCGGACAGCTAGTGGCTACACCTTC.

This clone was observed many times. V gene TRBV5-1 combines with J gene TRBJ2-2; TRBD2 matches 12 bases. The CDR3 runs to 15 residues. V was clipped by 5 bases and J by 7 bases; unmatched bases: 6. Germline assignment: CDR1 SGHRS and CDR2 YFSETQ. The CDR3 here is CASRATSGSVGELFF. The CDR3 DNA reads TGCGCCAGCAGGGCGACTAGCGGGAGCGTCGGGGAGCTGTTTTTT.